This TCR beta chain was profiled in a study of cytomegalovirus exposure and HLA in healthy donors. CDR1 ENHRY and CDR2 SYGVKD come from the germline V gene. Trimming removed 6 bases from V and 0 bases from J, with 11 bases in between. The CDR3 is made up of 15 amino acids. This clone has only one observation. The study ran its PCR with 60 Vbeta and 13 Jbeta primers. Only in-frame clones appear in the TCRdb table, and some are missing; sequencing was by immunoSEQ multiplex PCR. Here the sample spans approximately 79,000 clones, under 80% being singletons. The sequence was obtained from a man aged 35-49 years in good health and CMV-seropositive. The chain employs TRBV10-3 and TRBJ2-2, with a weak D call TRBD2 (6 bases). Sample: PBMCs. CDR3 region: CAISRDSANTGELFF. The DNA for the CDR3 is TGTGCCATCAGCCGGGACTCCGCGAACACCGGGGAGCTGTTTTTT.